These T cell receptor beta chains were read from a single sample in a study of blood T cells in healthy people across ages. TCRdb called the 5' RACE reads again in MiXCR, with one record for every CDR3 protein. The repertoire consists of roughly 1,100,000 distinct CDR3 sequences, with 25% occurring once and the leading ten covering approximately 0.79%. The sample was also linked to a second study, of T cells of mothers and their children.

Input material: blood. Receptors were obtained from a girl aged 2 to 10 in good health. The CDR3 runs from the conserved cysteine through the conserved F or W. D genes are given only for firm matches. Expanded clones are given a class, and other clones once, few, many or no size at all.

abundance	d_gene	len	v_gene	j_gene	CDR3aa	CDR3nt
-	-	14	TRBV5-1	TRBJ2-3	CASSSQVGTDTQYF	TGCGCCAGCAGCTCCCAAGTGGGCACAGATACGCAGTATTTT
few	-	13	TRBV29-1	TRBJ2-7	CSLLAGATYEQYF	TGCAGCTTGTTGGCAGGAGCTACCTACGAGCAGTACTTC
-	-	15	TRBV29-1	TRBJ2-7	CSVAGSLDRIYEQYF	TGCAGCGTCGCAGGTTCCTTAGACAGGATCTACGAGCAGTACTTC
-	-	14	TRBV20-1	TRBJ2-7	CSARDTDFSYEQYF	TGCAGTGCTAGAGATACTGACTTCTCCTACGAGCAGTACTTC
-	-	13	TRBV6-2/TRBV6-3	TRBJ1-1	CASGTGRYTEAFF	TGTGCCAGCGGAACAGGAAGGTACACTGAAGCTTTCTTT
few	TRBD1	14	TRBV24-1	TRBJ1-2	CATSDPGGAFGYTF	TGTGCCACCAGTGATCCAGGGGGTGCCTTTGGCTACACCTTC
few	TRBD2	17	TRBV29-1	TRBJ2-1	CSVEGSQPAGVGNEQFF	TGCAGCGTTGAAGGTTCGCAACCAGCGGGAGTTGGCAATGAGCAGTTCTTC
few	-	14	TRBV4-2	TRBJ2-7	CASSQEVSTYEQYF	TGTGCCAGCAGCCAAGAGGTTTCGACCTACGAGCAGTACTTC
few	TRBD1	17	TRBV14	TRBJ2-1	CASSQEGDRASYNEQFF	TGTGCCAGCAGCCAAGAAGGCGACAGGGCTTCCTACAATGAGCAGTTCTTC
-	-	13	TRBV28	TRBJ1-1	CASRWGGNTEAFF	TGTGCCAGCAGGTGGGGGGGGAATACTGAAGCTTTCTTT
many	-	11	TRBV29-1	TRBJ2-7	CSVGRDYEQYF	TGCAGCGTTGGGAGGGACTACGAGCAGTACTTC
-	-	13	TRBV28	TRBJ2-7	CASSFTDSYEQYF	TGTGCCAGCAGTTTTACAGACTCCTACGAGCAGTACTTC
-	-	15	TRBV27	TRBJ1-2	CASRERQAANYGYTF	TGTGCCAGCAGAGAACGACAGGCGGCGAACTATGGCTACACCTTC
-	-	17	TRBV25-1	TRBJ2-1	CASSDGVVGRVNNEQFF	TGTGCCAGCAGTGATGGGGTGGTGGGCAGAGTAAACAATGAGCAGTTCTTC
few	-	22	TRBV2	TRBJ2-4	CASSEALLVGQGAGLAKNIQYF	TGTGCCAGCAGTGAAGCGCTTCTCGTGGGACAAGGTGCCGGGCTAGCCAAAAACATTCAGTACTTC
few	-	15	TRBV6-5	TRBJ1-2	CASSYGSGDGFGYTF	TGTGCCAGCAGTTACGGTAGCGGGGATGGATTTGGCTACACCTTC
-	-	13	TRBV7-2	TRBJ1-5	CASSWGYNQPQHF	TGTGCCAGCAGCTGGGGATACAATCAGCCCCAGCATTTT
few	TRBD1	16	TRBV4-2	TRBJ2-1	CASSQVRQTGGAEQFF	TGTGCCAGCAGCCAAGTAAGGCAAACAGGGGGCGCAGAGCAGTTCTTC
few	-	14	TRBV5-1	TRBJ2-3	CASSPRTATDTQYF	TGCGCCAGCAGCCCCCGTACAGCCACAGATACGCAGTATTTT
few	-	13	TRBV14	TRBJ2-2	CASSQELLGELFF	TGTGCCAGCAGCCAAGAACTCCTTGGCGAGCTGTTTTTT
-	-	13	TRBV20-1	TRBJ2-3	CSTRAFSTDTQYF	TGCAGTACTAGGGCGTTTAGCACAGATACGCAGTATTTT
-	TRBD1	15	TRBV3-1	TRBJ2-7	CASSQRAGGFYEQYF	TGTGCCAGCAGCCAAAGGGCAGGGGGATTCTACGAGCAGTACTTC